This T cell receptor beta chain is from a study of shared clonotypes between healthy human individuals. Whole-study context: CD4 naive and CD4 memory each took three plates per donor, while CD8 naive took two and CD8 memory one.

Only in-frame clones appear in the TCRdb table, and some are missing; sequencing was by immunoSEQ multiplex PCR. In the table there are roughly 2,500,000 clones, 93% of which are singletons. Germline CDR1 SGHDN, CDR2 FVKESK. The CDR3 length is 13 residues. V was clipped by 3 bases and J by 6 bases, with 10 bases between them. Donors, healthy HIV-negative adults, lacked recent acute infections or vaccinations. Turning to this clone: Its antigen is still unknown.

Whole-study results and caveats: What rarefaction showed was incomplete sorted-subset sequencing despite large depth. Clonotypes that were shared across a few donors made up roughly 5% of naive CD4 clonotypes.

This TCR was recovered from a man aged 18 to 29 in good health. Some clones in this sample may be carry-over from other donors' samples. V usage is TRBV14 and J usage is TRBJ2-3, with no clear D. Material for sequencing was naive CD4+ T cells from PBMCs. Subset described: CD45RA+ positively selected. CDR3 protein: CASSQIRRDTQYF. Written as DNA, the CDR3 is TGTGCCAGCAGCCAGATCCGTAGGGATACGCAGTATTTT.